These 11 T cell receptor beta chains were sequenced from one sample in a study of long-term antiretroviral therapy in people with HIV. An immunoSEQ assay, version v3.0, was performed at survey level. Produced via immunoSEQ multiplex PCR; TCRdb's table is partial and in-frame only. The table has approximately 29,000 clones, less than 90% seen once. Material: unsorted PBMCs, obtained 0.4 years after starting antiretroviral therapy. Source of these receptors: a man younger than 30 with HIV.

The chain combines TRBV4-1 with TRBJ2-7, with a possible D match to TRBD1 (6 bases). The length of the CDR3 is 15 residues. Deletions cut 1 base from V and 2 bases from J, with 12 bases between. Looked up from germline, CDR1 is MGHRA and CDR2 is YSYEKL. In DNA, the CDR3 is TGCGCCAGCAGCCAAGTTATTACAGGGCCCTACGAGCAGTACTTC. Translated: CASSQVITGPYEQYF.

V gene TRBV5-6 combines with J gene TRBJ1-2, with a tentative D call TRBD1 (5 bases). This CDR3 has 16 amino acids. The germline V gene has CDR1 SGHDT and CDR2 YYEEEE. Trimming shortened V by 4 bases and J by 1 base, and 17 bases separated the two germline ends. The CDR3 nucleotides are TGTGCCAGCAGCCTGGGGACTCTGCCCCGTAACTATGGCTACACCTTC. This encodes CASSLGTLPRNYGYTF.

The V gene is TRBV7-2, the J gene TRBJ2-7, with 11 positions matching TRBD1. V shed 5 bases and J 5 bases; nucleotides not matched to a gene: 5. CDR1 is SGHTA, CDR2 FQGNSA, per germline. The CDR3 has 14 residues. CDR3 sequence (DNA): TGTGCCAGCAGCCTGGACAGGGGGCTGGACGAGCAGTACTTC. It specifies CASSLDRGLDEQYF.

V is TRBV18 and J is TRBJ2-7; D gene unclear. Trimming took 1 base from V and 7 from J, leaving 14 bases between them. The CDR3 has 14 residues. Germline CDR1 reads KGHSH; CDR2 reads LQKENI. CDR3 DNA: TGTGCCAGCTCACCACAGGGTCAGTTGGGAGAGCAGTACTTC. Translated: CASSPQGQLGEQYF.

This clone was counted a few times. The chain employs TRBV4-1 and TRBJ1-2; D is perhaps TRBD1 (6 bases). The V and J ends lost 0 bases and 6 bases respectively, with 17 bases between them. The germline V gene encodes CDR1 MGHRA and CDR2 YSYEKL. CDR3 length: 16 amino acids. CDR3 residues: CASSQDHKTGGDGYTF. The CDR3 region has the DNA TGCGCCAGCAGCCAAGACCACAAGACAGGAGGCGATGGCTACACCTTC.

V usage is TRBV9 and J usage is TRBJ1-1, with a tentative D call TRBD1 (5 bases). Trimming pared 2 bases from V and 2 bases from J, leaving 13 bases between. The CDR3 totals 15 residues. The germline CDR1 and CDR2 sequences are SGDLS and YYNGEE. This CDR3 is CASSVEDRPNTEAFF. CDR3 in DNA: TGTGCCAGCAGCGTGGAAGACAGACCAAACACTGAAGCTTTCTTT.

CDR3 sequence: CASHLGGTNYGYTF. The CDR3, as DNA: TGTGCCAGTCATCTTGGTGGGACTAACTATGGCTACACCTTC. The V gene is TRBV19, the J gene TRBJ1-2, with no clear D. The length of the CDR3 is 14 residues. The V end lost 8 bases, the J end lost 0 bases, and 13 bases lay between the germline ends. CDR1 is LNHDA, CDR2 SQIVND, per germline (reference sequence).

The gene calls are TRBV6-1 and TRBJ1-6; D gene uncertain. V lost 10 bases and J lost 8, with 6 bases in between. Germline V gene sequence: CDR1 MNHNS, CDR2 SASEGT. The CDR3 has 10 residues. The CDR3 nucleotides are TGTGCCACCCATTATTCACCCCTCCACTTT. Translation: CATHYSPLHF.

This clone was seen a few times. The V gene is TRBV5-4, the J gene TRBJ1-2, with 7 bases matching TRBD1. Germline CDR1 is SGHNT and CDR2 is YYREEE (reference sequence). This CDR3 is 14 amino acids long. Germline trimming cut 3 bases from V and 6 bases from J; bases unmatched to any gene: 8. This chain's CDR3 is CASSSPLQGNGYTF. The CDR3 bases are TGTGCCAGCAGCTCCCCTTTACAGGGGAATGGCTACACCTTC.

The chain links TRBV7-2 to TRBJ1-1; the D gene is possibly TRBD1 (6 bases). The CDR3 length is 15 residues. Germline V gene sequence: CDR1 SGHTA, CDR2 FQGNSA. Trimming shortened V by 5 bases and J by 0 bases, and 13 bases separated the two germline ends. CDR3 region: CASSPGQPMNTEAFF. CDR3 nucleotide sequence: TGTGCCAGCAGCCCCGGACAGCCCATGAACACTGAAGCTTTCTTT.

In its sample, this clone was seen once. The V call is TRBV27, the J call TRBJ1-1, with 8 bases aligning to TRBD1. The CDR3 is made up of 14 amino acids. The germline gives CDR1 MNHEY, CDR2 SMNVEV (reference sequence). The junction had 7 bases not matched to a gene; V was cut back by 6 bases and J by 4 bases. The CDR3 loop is CASSLDREGTEAFF. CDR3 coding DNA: TGTGCCAGCAGCCTGGACAGGGAAGGCACTGAAGCTTTCTTT.